The rows below give T cell receptor beta chains drawn from one sample of a study of T cell repertoires in cytomegalovirus infection. TCRdb independently ran MiXCR on the reads; one entry per CDR3 protein. The sample gives some 400,000 distinct CDR3 sequences, 30% to 40% of which show up once; roughly 15% is in the top ten. The sequenced material came from PBMCs. The receptor source for this set is a human donor in good health (CMV status not recorded). Some clones in this sample may be carry-over from other donors' samples. Both conserved end residues are trimmed from each CDR3.

j_call v_call cdr3_aa
TRBJ1-5 TRBV28 ASSPHPTGFHQPQH
TRBJ1-5 TRBV18 ASGRGDNQPQH
TRBJ1-3 TRBV7-6 ASGPTGYNSGNTIY
TRBJ2-7 TRBV28 ASSSPSGGNYEQY
TRBJ2-2 TRBV7-9 ASTNTSTGELF
TRBJ1-2 TRBV19 ASSELNYGYT
TRBJ1-5 TRBV4-1 ASSQENQPQH
TRBJ2-4 TRBV24-1 ATSGSSGVAKNIQY
TRBJ1-4 TRBV30 AWSGQLNEKLF
TRBJ2-4 TRBV7-9 ASSPPGSGNIQY
TRBJ1-1 TRBV5-1 ASSLGDTLKAF
TRBJ1-1 TRBV20-1 SARDVPGLEAF
TRBJ1-2 TRBV27 ASSYHVQDYGYT
TRBJ1-2 TRBV4-1 ASSPTGWLAGEGGYT
TRBJ1-3 TRBV7-2 ASSPDRTSGNTIY
TRBJ2-7 TRBV6-6 ALRGDSREQY
TRBJ1-1 TRBV5-6 ASSRPGLEVLNTEAF
TRBJ1-1 TRBV4-1 ASSPGPQSSQAF